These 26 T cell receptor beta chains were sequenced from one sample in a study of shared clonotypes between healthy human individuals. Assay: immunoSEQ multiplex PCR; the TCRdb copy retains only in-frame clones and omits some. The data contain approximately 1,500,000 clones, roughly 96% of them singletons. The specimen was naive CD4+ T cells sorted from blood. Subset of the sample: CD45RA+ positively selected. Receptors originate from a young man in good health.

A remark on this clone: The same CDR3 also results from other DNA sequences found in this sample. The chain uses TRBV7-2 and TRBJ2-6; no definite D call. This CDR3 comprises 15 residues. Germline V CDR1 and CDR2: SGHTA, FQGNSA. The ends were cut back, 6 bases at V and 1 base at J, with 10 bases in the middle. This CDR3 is CASSLVFSGANVLTF. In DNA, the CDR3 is TGTGCCAGCAGTCTAGTGTTTTCTGGGGCCAACGTCCTGACTTTC.

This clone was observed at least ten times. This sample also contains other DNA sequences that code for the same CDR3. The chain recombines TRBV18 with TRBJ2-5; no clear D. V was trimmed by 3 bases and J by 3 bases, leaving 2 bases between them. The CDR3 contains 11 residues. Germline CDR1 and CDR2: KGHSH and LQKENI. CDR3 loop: CASSPKETQYF. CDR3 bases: TGTGCCAGCTCACCGAAAGAGACCCAGTACTTC.

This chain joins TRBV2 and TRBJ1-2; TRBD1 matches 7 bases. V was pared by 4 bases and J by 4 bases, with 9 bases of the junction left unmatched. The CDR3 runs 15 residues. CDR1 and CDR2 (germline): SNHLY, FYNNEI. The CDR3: CASSVRDSKGYGYTF. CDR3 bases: TGTGCCAGCAGTGTCCGGGACAGCAAGGGCTATGGCTACACCTTC.

The CDR3 bases are TGTGCCAGCTCCCCCCAGGGGGCGGGGAACACCGGGGAGCTGTTTTTT. This gives the protein CASSPQGAGNTGELFF. The chain couples TRBV18 to TRBJ2-2; TRBD1 matches 8 bases. J lost 1 base, V lost 6 bases, and 7 bases had no gene match. The germline V gene encodes CDR1 KGHSH and CDR2 LQKENI. The CDR3 is 16 amino acids.

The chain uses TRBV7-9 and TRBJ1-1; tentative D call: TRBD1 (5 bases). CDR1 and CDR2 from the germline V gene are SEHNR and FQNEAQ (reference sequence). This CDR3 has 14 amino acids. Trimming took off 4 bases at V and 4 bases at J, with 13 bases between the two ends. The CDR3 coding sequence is TGTGCCAGCAGCTCGATAATGGGGGGCACTGAAGCTTTCTTT. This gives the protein CASSSIMGGTEAFF.

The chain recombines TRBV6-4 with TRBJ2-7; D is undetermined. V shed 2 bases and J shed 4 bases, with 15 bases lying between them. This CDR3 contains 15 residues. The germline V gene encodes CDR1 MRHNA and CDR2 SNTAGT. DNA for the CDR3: TGTGCCAGCAGTGACCGCCCGGGTCCCTCATACGAGCAGTACTTC. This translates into CASSDRPGPSYEQYF.

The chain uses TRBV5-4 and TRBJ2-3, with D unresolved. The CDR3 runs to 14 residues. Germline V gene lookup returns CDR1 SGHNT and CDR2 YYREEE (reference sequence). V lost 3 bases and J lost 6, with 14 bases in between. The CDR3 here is CASSSYTNRDTQYF. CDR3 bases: TGTGCCAGCAGCTCCTACACGAACCGGGATACGCAGTATTTT.

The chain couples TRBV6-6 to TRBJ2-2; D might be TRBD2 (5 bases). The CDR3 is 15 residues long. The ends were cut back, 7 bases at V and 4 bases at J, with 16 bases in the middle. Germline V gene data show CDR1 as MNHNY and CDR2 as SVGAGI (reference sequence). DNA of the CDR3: TGTGCCAGCACCAGTGGCTTCGGGGTCACCGGGGAGCTGTTTTTT. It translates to CASTSGFGVTGELFF.

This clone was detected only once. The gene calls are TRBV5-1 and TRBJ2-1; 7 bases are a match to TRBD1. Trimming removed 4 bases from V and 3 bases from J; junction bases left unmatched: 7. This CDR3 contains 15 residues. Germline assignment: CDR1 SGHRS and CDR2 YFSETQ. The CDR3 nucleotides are TGCGCCAGCAGCACGACAGGGCGGAACTACAATGAGCAGTTCTTC. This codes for CASSTTGRNYNEQFF. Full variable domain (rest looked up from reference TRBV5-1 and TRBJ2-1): KAGVTQTPRYLIKTRGQQVTLSCSPISGHRSVSWYQQTPGQGLQFLFEYFSETQRNKGNFPGRFSGRQFSNSRSEMNVSTLELGDSALYLCASSTTGRNYNEQFFGPGTRLTVL.

The CDR3 is CASSEAVTLETQYF. In DNA form, the CDR3 reads TGTGCCAGCAGTGAAGCGGTCACCTTAGAGACCCAGTACTTC. V and J are TRBV6-1 and TRBJ2-5; no definite D call. Germline V CDR1 and CDR2: MNHNS, SASEGT. The CDR3 totals 14 residues. V was clipped by 0 bases and J by 4 bases, with 9 bases between them.

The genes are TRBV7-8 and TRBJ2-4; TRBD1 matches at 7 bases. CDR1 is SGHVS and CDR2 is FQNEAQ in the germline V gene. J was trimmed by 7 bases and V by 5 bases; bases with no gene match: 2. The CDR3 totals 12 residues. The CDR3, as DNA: TGTGCCAGCAGCCAGACAGGGAACATTCAGTACTTC. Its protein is CASSQTGNIQYF.

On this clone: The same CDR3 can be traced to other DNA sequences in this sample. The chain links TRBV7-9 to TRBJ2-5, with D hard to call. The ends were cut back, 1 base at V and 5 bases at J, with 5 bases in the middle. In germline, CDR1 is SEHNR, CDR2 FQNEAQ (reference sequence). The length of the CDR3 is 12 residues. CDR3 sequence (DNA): TGTGCCAGCAGCTTAGTAGAGGAGACCCAGTACTTC. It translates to CASSLVEETQYF.

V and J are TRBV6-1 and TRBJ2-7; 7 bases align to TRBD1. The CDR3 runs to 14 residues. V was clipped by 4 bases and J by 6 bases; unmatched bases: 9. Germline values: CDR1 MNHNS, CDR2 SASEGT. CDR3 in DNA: TGTGCCAGCAGTGTTGACAGGGTATCAGGCGAGCAGTACTTC. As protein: CASSVDRVSGEQYF.

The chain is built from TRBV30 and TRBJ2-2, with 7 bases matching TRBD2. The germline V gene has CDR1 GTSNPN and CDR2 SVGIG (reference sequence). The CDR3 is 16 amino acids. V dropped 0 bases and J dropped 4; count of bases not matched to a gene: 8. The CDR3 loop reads CAWSVFSGRGTGELFF. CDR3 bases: TGTGCCTGGAGTGTATTTAGCGGGCGGGGCACCGGGGAGCTGTTTTTT.

For the CDR3, the DNA is TGTGCCAGCAGCCAAGGGGTAGCGGTAGGTAATGAGCAGTTCTTC. It encodes CASSQGVAVGNEQFF. V is TRBV14 and J is TRBJ2-1; weak D call: TRBD2 (6 bases). Germline assignment: CDR1 SGHDN and CDR2 FVKESK. V lost 1 base and J 7 bases, leaving 14 bases between the germline ends. CDR3 length equals 15 residues.

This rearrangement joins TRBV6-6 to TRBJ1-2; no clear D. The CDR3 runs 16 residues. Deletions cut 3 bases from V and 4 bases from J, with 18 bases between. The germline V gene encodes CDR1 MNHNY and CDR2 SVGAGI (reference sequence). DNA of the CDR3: TGTGCCAGCAGTTATGGGTCGGTGGGTTCGGGCTATGGCTACACCTTC. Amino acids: CASSYGSVGSGYGYTF.

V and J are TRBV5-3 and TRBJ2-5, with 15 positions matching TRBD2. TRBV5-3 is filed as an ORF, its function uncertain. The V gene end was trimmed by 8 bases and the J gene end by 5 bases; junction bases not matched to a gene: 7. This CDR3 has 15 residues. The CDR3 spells CASNIGLAGGETQYF. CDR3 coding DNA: TGTGCCAGCAATATCGGACTAGCGGGAGGGGAGACCCAGTACTTC.

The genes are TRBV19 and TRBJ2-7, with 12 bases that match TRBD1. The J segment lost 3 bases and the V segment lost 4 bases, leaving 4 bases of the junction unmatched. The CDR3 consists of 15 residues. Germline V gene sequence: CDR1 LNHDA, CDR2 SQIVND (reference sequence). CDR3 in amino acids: CASSTGTGGLYEQYF. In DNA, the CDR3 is TGTGCCAGTAGTACCGGGACAGGGGGCCTCTACGAGCAGTACTTC. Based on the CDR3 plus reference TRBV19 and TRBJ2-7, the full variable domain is DGGITQSPKYLFRKEGQNVTLSCEQNLNHDAMYWYRQDPGQGLRLIYYSQIVNDFQKGDIAEGYSVSREKKESFPLTVTSAQKNPTAFYLCASSTGTGGLYEQYFGPGTRLTVT.

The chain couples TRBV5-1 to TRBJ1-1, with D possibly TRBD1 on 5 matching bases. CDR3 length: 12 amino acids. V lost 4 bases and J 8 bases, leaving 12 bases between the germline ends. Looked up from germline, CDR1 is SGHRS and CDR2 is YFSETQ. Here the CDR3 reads CASSPSGAEAFF. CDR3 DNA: TGCGCCAGCAGCCCCTCCGGGGCGGAAGCTTTCTTT. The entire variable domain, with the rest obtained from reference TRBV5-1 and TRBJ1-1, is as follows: KAGVTQTPRYLIKTRGQQVTLSCSPISGHRSVSWYQQTPGQGLQFLFEYFSETQRNKGNFPGRFSGRQFSNSRSEMNVSTLELGDSALYLCASSPSGAEAFFGQGTRLTVV.

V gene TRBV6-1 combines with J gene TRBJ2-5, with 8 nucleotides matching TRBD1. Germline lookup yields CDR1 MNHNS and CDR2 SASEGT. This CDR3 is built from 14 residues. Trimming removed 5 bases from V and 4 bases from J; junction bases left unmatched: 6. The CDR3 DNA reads TGTGCCAGCAGTTCAACAGGGGGACTAGAGACCCAGTACTTC. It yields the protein CASSSTGGLETQYF.

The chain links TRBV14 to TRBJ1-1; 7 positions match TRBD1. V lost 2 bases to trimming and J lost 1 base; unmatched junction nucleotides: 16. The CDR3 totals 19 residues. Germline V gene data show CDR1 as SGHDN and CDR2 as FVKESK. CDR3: CASSQSPQGVLGRNTEAFF. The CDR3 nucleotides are TGTGCCAGCAGCCAAAGCCCTCAGGGGGTTTTGGGGAGGAACACTGAAGCTTTCTTT.

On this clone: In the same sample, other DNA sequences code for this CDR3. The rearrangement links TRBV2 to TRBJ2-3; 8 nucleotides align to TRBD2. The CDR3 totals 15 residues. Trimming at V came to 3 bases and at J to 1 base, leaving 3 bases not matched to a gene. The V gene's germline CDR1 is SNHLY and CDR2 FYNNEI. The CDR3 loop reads CASSELAGRTDTQYF. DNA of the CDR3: TGTGCCAGCAGTGAGTTAGCGGGGCGCACAGATACGCAGTATTTT. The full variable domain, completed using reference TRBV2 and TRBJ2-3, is EPEVTQTPSHQVTQMGQEVILRCVPISNHLYFYWYRQILGQKVEFLVSFYNNEISEKSEIFDDQFSVERPDGSNFTLKIRSTKLEDSAMYFCASSELAGRTDTQYFGPGTRLTVL.

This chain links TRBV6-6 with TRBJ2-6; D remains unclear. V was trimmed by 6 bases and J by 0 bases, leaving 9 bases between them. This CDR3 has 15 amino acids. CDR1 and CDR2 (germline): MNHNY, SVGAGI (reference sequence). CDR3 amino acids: CASRTPSSGANVLTF. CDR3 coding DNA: TGTGCCAGCAGAACCCCTTCCTCTGGGGCCAACGTCCTGACTTTC.

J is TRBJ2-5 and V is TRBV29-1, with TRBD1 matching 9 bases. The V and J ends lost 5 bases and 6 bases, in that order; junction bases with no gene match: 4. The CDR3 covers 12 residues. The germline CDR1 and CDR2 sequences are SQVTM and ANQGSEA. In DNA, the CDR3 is TGCAGCGTTTCGGACAGGGGACAGACCCAGTACTTC. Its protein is CSVSDRGQTQYF. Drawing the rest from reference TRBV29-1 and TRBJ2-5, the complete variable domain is SAVISQKPSRDICQRGTSLTIQCQVDSQVTMMFWYRQQPGQSLTLIATANQGSEATYESGFVIDKFPISRPNLTFSTLTVSNMSPEDSSIYLCSVSDRGQTQYFGPGTRLLVL.

CDR3: CASSPKGLPSIWHF. The CDR3, as DNA: TGTGCCAGCAGCCCCAAGGGCCTACCCTCGATTTGGCATTTT. The J gene is TRBJ1-5, the V gene TRBV28; D remains ambiguous. This CDR3 has 14 residues. In germline, CDR1 is MDHEN, CDR2 SYDVKM. V was shortened by 6 bases and J by 15 bases, with 24 bases between the two germline ends.

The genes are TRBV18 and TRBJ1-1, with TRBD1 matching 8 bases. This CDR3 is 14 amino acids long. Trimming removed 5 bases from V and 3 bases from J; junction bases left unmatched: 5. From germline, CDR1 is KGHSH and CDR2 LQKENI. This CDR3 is CASSTTGVDTEAFF. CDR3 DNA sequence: TGTGCCAGCTCAACGACAGGGGTCGACACTGAAGCTTTCTTT.